These 5 T cell receptor beta chains came from one sample sequenced in a study of blood T cell repertoires in COVID-19. TCRdb's copy holds only in-frame clones and misses some; the assay was immunoSEQ multiplex PCR. The data hold 88,000 or so clones, with approximately 82% observed a single time. The sample was peripheral blood. The receptors shown here come from a human donor in a cohort sampled during active COVID-19.

The chain links TRBV2 to TRBJ1-5, with unresolved D. Trimming pared 6 bases from V and 5 bases from J, leaving 14 bases between. CDR1 and CDR2 from the germline V gene are SNHLY and FYNNEI. The CDR3 covers 14 residues. In nucleotides, the CDR3 is TGTGCCAGCAGCACACAGATTTCGGATCAGCCCCAGCATTTT. It codes for CASSTQISDQPQHF.

The genes are TRBV7-2 and TRBJ2-5; 13 nucleotides match TRBD2. The length of the CDR3 is 16 residues. Germline CDR1 and CDR2: SGHTA and FQGNSA. The V gene end was trimmed by 2 bases and the J gene end by 1 base; junction bases not matched to a gene: 1. The CDR3 is CASSLRTSGGQETQYF. The CDR3 DNA reads as TGTGCCAGCAGCTTACGGACTAGCGGGGGCCAAGAGACCCAGTACTTC.

The chain has TRBV5-1 and TRBJ2-7; 12 bases match TRBD1. Germline-derived CDR1 and CDR2 are SGHRS and YFSETQ. The CDR3 covers 15 residues. J gave up 5 bases and V 3 bases, and 6 bases lay outside the gene matches. CDR3 bases: TGCGCCAGCAGCTGGGGGACAGGGGGCAGGGACGAGCAGTACTTC. This translates into CASSWGTGGRDEQYF.

The chain uses TRBV5-1 and TRBJ2-7, with D possibly matching TRBD1 (6 bases). The CDR3 totals 14 residues. Germline CDR1 is SGHRS and CDR2 is YFSETQ. Trimming left V 0 bases short and J 4 bases short, with 11 bases between. This CDR3 is CASSLAGHRYEQYF. CDR3 DNA: TGCGCCAGCAGCTTGGCGGGACACCGTTACGAGCAGTACTTC.

The chain recombines TRBV5-4 with TRBJ1-2, with 7 bases aligning to TRBD1. J lost 2 bases, V lost 3 bases, and 7 bases had no gene match. CDR1 and CDR2 from the germline V gene are SGHNT and YYREEE (reference sequence). The length of the CDR3 is 15 residues. CDR3 sequence reads: CASSWGPGQNYGYTF. In DNA, the CDR3 is TGTGCCAGCAGCTGGGGTCCGGGACAGAACTATGGCTACACCTTC. The full variable domain, in which reference TRBV5-4 and TRBJ1-2 provide the parts outside the CDR3, is ETGVTQSPTHLIKTRGQQVTLRCSSQSGHNTVSWYQQALGQGPQFIFQYYREEENGRGNFPPRFSGLQFPNYSSELNVNALELDDSALYLCASSWGPGQNYGYTFGSGTRLTVV.